This T cell receptor beta chain was obtained from a study of blood T cell repertoires in COVID-19. At the level of the study: Some COVID-19 samples were acute and others convalescent; all came from the United States, Italy and Spain. The analysed material was cDNA or gDNA that came from T cells, B-cell-depleted T cells, or PBMCs.

This clone showed up just a few times. Profiled with immunoSEQ multiplex PCR; TCRdb holds only in-frame clones, not every one. This sample has roughly 88,000 clones, with 72% found just once. Losses at the gene ends were 7 bases for V and 8 bases for J; bases not matched to a gene: 10. The germline V gene encodes CDR1 SQVTM and CDR2 ANQGSEA. The CDR3 has 12 amino acids. V and J are TRBV29-1 and TRBJ1-2, with 7 bases lining up with TRBD1. Sequences were obtained from peripheral blood. The clonotype originates from a woman aged 60-70 years in a cohort sampled during active or convalescent COVID-19. In DNA form, the CDR3 reads TGCAGCGAGGGGGCCTGGGGAGAAGGCTACACCTTC. Its translation is CSEGAWGEGYTF.